This T cell receptor (beta chain) came from a study of radiotherapy plus CTLA-4 blockade in lung cancer. Study overall: Patients showed objective responses in under 20% of cases, and disease control was achieved by over 25%. Study-wide points: Subsequent to radiotherapy plus ipilimumab, tumor-derived TCR clones underwent expansion in blood.

V lost 1 base, J lost 5 bases, and 14 bases lay in between. Per the germline V gene, CDR1 is LNHNV and CDR2 is YYDKDF (reference sequence). The CDR3 covers 15 residues. The table came from immunoSEQ multiplex PCR; TCRdb's copy has only in-frame clones and leaves some out. The table includes roughly 100,000 clones, over 65% detected once. Comment on this clone: Its antigen is undetermined.

The chain links TRBV15 to TRBJ2-5; D might be TRBD2 (5 bases). The clonotype was recovered from a human donor with non-small cell lung cancer that progressed on radiotherapy plus ipilimumab. Some clones in this sample may be carry-over from other donors' samples. The sequenced sample was peripheral blood, obtained from a patient treated with radiotherapy plus ipilimumab. For the CDR3, the DNA is TGTGCCACCAGCAGAGCCCCAGGAGGTCACGAGACCCAGTACTTC. This gives the protein CATSRAPGGHETQYF.